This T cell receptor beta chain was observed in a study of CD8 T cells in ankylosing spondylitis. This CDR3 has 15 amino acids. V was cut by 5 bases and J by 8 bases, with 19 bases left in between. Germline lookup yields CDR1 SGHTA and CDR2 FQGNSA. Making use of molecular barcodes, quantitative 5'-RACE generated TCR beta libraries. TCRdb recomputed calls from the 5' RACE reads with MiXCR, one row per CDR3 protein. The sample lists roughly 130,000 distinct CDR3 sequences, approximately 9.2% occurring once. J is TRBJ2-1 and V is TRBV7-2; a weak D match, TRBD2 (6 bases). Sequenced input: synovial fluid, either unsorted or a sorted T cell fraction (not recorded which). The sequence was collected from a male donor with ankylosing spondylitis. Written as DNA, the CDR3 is TGTGCCAGCAGCCCCTTCATGGGGAGGTACCATGAGCAGTTCTTC. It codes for CASSPFMGRYHEQFF.